Reported below is one TCR beta chain. Its antigen is as yet unknown. This CDR3 comprises 15 residues. The V segment lost 3 bases and the J segment 4 bases; nucleotides outside the gene matches: 6. Germline V gives CDR1 MDHEN, CDR2 SYDVKM. These data belong to a study of T cell responses to AZD1222 COVID-19 vaccine. Study overall: Analyses pooled second doses at about 4 or about 12 weeks. Overall study results and limits: Elevations in Spike-specific TCR breadth and depth followed administration of two AZD1222 doses. Vaccine-related CD4 TCRs covered spike, predominating at 160-218 and 743-854. Of the AZD1222 recipients, only five to seven were seropositive at baseline.

Here immunoSEQ multiplex PCR was the method, and the copy in TCRdb shows in-frame clones only, minus some. This table has some 140,000 clones, over 85% appearing once. Sequencing was performed on peripheral blood, taken on day 0 of AZD1222 vaccination. The chain couples TRBV28 to TRBJ2-5, with TRBD1 matching over 9 bases. The source is an adult in good health. The CDR3 DNA reads TGTGCCAGCAGTTTCCTCGGACAGGGGTTAGAGACCCAGTACTTC. Translated: CASSFLGQGLETQYF.